The 24 T cell receptor beta chains below were found in one sample sequenced in a study of shared clonotypes between healthy human individuals. This table comes from immunoSEQ multiplex PCR, and its TCRdb copy is limited to in-frame clones, with some not included. The table shows millions of clones, with approximately 94% occurring only once. Sequences were obtained from naive CD4+ T cells sorted from blood. Stated subset: CD45RA+ positively selected. The receptors shown here come from a man aged 18 to 35 in good health.

The chain carries TRBV12-5 and TRBJ2-1, with 11 bases fitting TRBD2. The CDR3 contains 15 residues. V shed 6 bases, J shed 7 bases, and the junction held 8 bases outside the gene matches. Germline V CDR1 and CDR2: LGHNT, FRNRAP. The DNA for the CDR3 is TGTGCTAGTGGCACAGGGACTAGCGGAGGGAATGAGCAGTTCTTC. Protein sequence: CASGTGTSGGNEQFF.

A note on this clone: The same CDR3 can be traced to other DNA sequences in this sample. The CDR3 sequence: CSVELGGETQYF. The CDR3 DNA reads as TGCAGCGTTGAATTGGGGGGTGAGACCCAGTACTTC. The V gene is TRBV29-1, the J gene TRBJ2-5; tentatively, D is TRBD2 (6 bases). V was cut by 2 bases and J by 5 bases, with 9 bases left in between. The CDR3 runs 12 residues. The V gene's germline CDR1 is SQVTM and CDR2 ANQGSEA.

The chain is built from TRBV29-1 and TRBJ2-3, with D possibly TRBD1 on 6 matching bases. Germline V CDR1 and CDR2: SQVTM, ANQGSEA. Trimming shortened V by 5 bases and J by 2 bases, and 11 bases separated the two germline ends. The CDR3 totals 13 residues. The CDR3 spells CSVRQVFTDTQYF. The CDR3 DNA reads TGCAGCGTTCGACAGGTGTTCACAGATACGCAGTATTTT.

The V and J genes are TRBV6-6 and TRBJ2-2, with 7 bases lining up with TRBD2. The trim removed 4 bases at V and 3 bases at J, leaving 5 bases unmatched. The germline V gene has CDR1 MNHNY and CDR2 SVGAGI (reference sequence). This CDR3 region has 15 residues. CDR3: CASSFQGGYTGELFF. CDR3 nucleotide sequence: TGTGCCAGCAGTTTCCAGGGAGGGTACACCGGGGAGCTGTTTTTT.

V and J are TRBV6-1 and TRBJ1-1; 7 bases are a match to TRBD1. Unmatched junction bases numbered 8, after V lost 3 bases and J lost 1 base. The CDR3 contains 16 residues. Germline V lookup: CDR1 MNHNS, CDR2 SASEGT. The CDR3 DNA reads TGTGCCAGCAGTGACGACAAGAGGACAGGGAACACTGAAGCTTTCTTT. It is translated as CASSDDKRTGNTEAFF.

The V gene is TRBV5-8, the J gene TRBJ2-2, with TRBD1 as a possible D gene (6 bases). The CDR3 contains 15 residues. Deletions cut 0 bases from V and 6 bases from J, with 12 bases between. Germline V gives CDR1 SGHTS, CDR2 YDEGEE. In DNA form, the CDR3 reads TGTGCCAGCAGCTTGGCCAAGACAGGTGCCGGGGAGCTGTTTTTT. Translation gives CASSLAKTGAGELFF.

This rearrangement joins TRBV2 to TRBJ1-2; TRBD1 agrees at 8 bases. The CDR3 is made up of 15 amino acids. Germline-derived CDR1 and CDR2 are SNHLY and FYNNEI. Losses at the gene ends were 5 bases for V and 4 bases for J; bases not matched to a gene: 9. The CDR3 sequence is CASSPQGAELYGYTF. CDR3 coding DNA: TGTGCCAGCAGTCCCCAGGGGGCAGAGCTCTATGGCTACACCTTC. The full variable domain, completed using reference TRBV2 and TRBJ1-2, is EPEVTQTPSHQVTQMGQEVILRCVPISNHLYFYWYRQILGQKVEFLVSFYNNEISEKSEIFDDQFSVERPDGSNFTLKIRSTKLEDSAMYFCASSPQGAELYGYTFGSGTRLTVV.

About this clone: The sample holds other DNA sequences that translate to the same CDR3. The rearrangement uses TRBV6-5 and TRBJ1-6, with D unresolved. Trimming left V 2 bases short and J 7 bases short, with 3 bases between. CDR3 length equals 12 residues. Germline loops: CDR1 MNHEY, CDR2 SVGAGI. The CDR3 DNA sequence: TGTGCCAGCAGTTACCGAAATTCACCCCTCCACTTT. The encoded protein is CASSYRNSPLHF.

The rearrangement joins TRBV28 to TRBJ1-1; D ambiguous. CDR1 and CDR2 from the germline V gene are MDHEN and SYDVKM. The V end lost 8 bases, the J end lost 5 bases, and 15 bases lay between the germline ends. The CDR3 runs to 13 residues. The CDR3 region has the DNA TGTGCCAGCTCCGGAGTCCCCGGGACTGAAGCTTTCTTT. Amino acid sequence: CASSGVPGTEAFF.

The rearrangement links TRBV18 to TRBJ2-1; D unclear. The V gene lost 3 bases and the J gene lost 0 bases, with 6 bases spanning the gap. Germline CDR1 KGHSH, CDR2 LQKENI. This CDR3 is built from 14 residues. CDR3 in DNA: TGTGCCAGCTCACCCCAAATCTCCTACAATGAGCAGTTCTTC. It translates to CASSPQISYNEQFF.

About this clone itself: One end of the junction does not line up with germline, which may come from a read error. The gene calls are TRBV18 and TRBJ1-1; the match to TRBD1 covers 10 bases. The CDR3 spans 15 residues. The germline V gene has CDR1 KGHSH and CDR2 LQKENI. CDR3 nucleotides: TGTGCCAGCTCATCACCGGGACAGGGGCCACGGATATCTTTCTTT. Its protein is CASSSPGQGPRISFF. Complete variable domain (other parts from reference TRBV18 and TRBJ1-1): NAGVMQNPRHLVRRRGQEARLRCSPMKGHSHVYWYRQLPEEGLKFMVYLQKENIIDESGMPKERFSAEFPKEGPSILRIQQVVRGDSAAYFCASSSPGQGPRISFFGQGTRLTVV.

V is TRBV2 and J is TRBJ2-7; TRBD1 agrees at 7 bases. Trimming cost V 4 bases and J 1 base; bases outside gene matches: 4. The germline V gene encodes CDR1 SNHLY and CDR2 FYNNEI. The CDR3 length is 14 residues. This CDR3 reads CASSAQGYSYEQYF. The CDR3 nucleotides read TGTGCCAGCAGTGCACAGGGGTATTCCTACGAGCAGTACTTC.

This chain uses TRBV5-5 with TRBJ2-7; 8 bases align to TRBD1. J gave up 7 bases and V 6 bases, and 12 bases lay outside the gene matches. Per the germline V gene, CDR1 is SGHKS and CDR2 is YYEKEE (reference sequence). This CDR3 region has 14 residues. CDR3 nucleotide sequence: TGTGCCAGCAACGCCCCCCCACAGGGGGGAGAGCAGTACTTC. Translating it yields CASNAPPQGGEQYF.

This chain uses TRBV11-3 with TRBJ1-2, with 8 positions matching TRBD1. The J segment lost 4 bases and the V segment lost 5 bases, leaving 9 bases of the junction unmatched. The germline gives CDR1 SGHNT, CDR2 YENEEA. The CDR3 has 15 residues. Here the CDR3 reads CASSPPQGARYGYTF. The CDR3 DNA is TGTGCCAGCAGCCCCCCCCAGGGGGCGCGCTATGGCTACACCTTC.

V is TRBV9 and J is TRBJ2-3, with D unclear. Trimming left V 3 bases short and J 0 bases short, with 8 bases between. The germline gives CDR1 SGDLS, CDR2 YYNGEE. CDR3 length: 14 amino acids. Here the CDR3 DNA reads TGTGCCAGCAGCGACTGGGTTAGCACAGATACGCAGTATTTT. Protein product: CASSDWVSTDTQYF.

The chain recombines TRBV18 with TRBJ2-5; 11 nucleotides line up with TRBD2. This CDR3 region has 16 residues. V shed 4 bases, J shed 2 bases, and the junction held 6 bases outside the gene matches. CDR1 is KGHSH, CDR2 LQKENI, per germline. The CDR3 nucleotides are TGTGCCAGCTCACGCGGGAGACTAGCGGGGCAAGAGACCCAGTACTTC. Its translation: CASSRGRLAGQETQYF.

This chain joins TRBV6-5 and TRBJ1-5; D possibly corresponds to TRBD1 (5 bases). V lost 5 bases to trimming and J lost 4 bases, with 15 bases between them. CDR3 size: 15 residues. Germline loops: CDR1 MNHEY, CDR2 SVGAGI. The CDR3 DNA sequence: TGTGCCAGCAGTACCCAACCTGGGGCAAATCAGCCCCAGCATTTT. Its protein is CASSTQPGANQPQHF.

As to this clone: Within the sample, other DNA sequences also encode this same CDR3. The J gene is TRBJ2-5, the V gene TRBV10-3, with 11 nucleotides matching TRBD2. This CDR3 is 15 amino acids long. With V trimmed by 6 bases and J by 2 bases, 5 bases remained unmatched. Germline V gives CDR1 ENHRY, CDR2 SYGVKD. The CDR3 loop reads CAIRDSGGVQETQYF. For the CDR3, the DNA is TGTGCCATCAGGGATAGCGGGGGGGTGCAAGAGACCCAGTACTTC.

This rearrangement joins TRBV13 to TRBJ2-1; the match to TRBD2 covers 9 bases. The V gene end was trimmed by 6 bases and the J gene end by 6 bases; junction bases not matched to a gene: 9. Looked up from germline, CDR1 is PRHDT and CDR2 is FYEKMQ (reference sequence). This CDR3 region has 15 residues. The CDR3 protein is CASSSGGGIVNEQFF. The CDR3 DNA is TGTGCCAGCAGTAGCGGGGGAGGGATAGTCAATGAGCAGTTCTTC.

This sequence joins TRBV7-2 and TRBJ2-1; a weak D match, TRBD2 (5 bases). Between the trimmed V and J ends, which lost 4 bases and 6 bases, there was a span of 13 bases. Germline V lookup: CDR1 SGHTA, CDR2 FQGNSA. There are 14 residues in the CDR3. CDR3 coding DNA: TGTGCCAGCAGCTCTGCCCTAGCCCTCAATGAGCAGTTCTTC. It encodes CASSSALALNEQFF.

V and J are TRBV5-1 and TRBJ2-7; tentatively, D is TRBD2 (5 bases). The germline gives CDR1 SGHRS, CDR2 YFSETQ. The CDR3 has 15 residues. Trimming left V 0 bases short and J 3 bases short, with 13 bases between. The CDR3 bases are TGCGCCAGCAGCTTGGAAGGAGCGGTCGGCTACGAGCAGTACTTC. It translates to CASSLEGAVGYEQYF. Complete variable domain (other parts from reference TRBV5-1 and TRBJ2-7): KAGVTQTPRYLIKTRGQQVTLSCSPISGHRSVSWYQQTPGQGLQFLFEYFSETQRNKGNFPGRFSGRQFSNSRSEMNVSTLELGDSALYLCASSLEGAVGYEQYFGPGTRLTVT.

The chain recombines TRBV30 with TRBJ2-2; tentative D call: TRBD2 (7 bases). In germline, CDR1 is GTSNPN, CDR2 SVGIG (reference sequence). CDR3 length: 16 amino acids. Between the trimmed V and J ends, which lost 3 bases and 3 bases, there was a span of 17 bases. The CDR3 protein is CAWRRKGGRDTGELFF. Here the CDR3 DNA reads TGTGCCTGGAGGAGAAAGGGGGGGCGCGACACCGGGGAGCTGTTTTTT.

Worth noting for this clone: The sample contains more than one DNA sequence encoding this CDR3. J is TRBJ2-7 and V is TRBV6-5; D possibly matches TRBD1 or TRBD2 (5 bases each). The V gene's germline CDR1 is MNHEY and CDR2 SVGAGI. With 2 bases removed from V and 6 bases from J, the gap between germline ends came to 5 bases. CDR3 length equals 11 residues. The CDR3 spells CASSYGGEQYF. Here the CDR3 DNA reads TGTGCCAGCAGTTACGGGGGCGAGCAGTACTTC.

This clone came up a few times. V is TRBV9 and J is TRBJ1-6; TRBD1 might be the D (5 bases). Deletions cut 0 bases from V and 9 bases from J, with 16 bases between. The CDR3 totals 16 residues. CDR1 SGDLS and CDR2 YYNGEE come from the germline V gene. The CDR3 nucleotides are TGTGCCAGCAGCGTAGAAGGCACGGGCCAGGGTTCACCCCTCCACTTT. Its protein is CASSVEGTGQGSPLHF. Variable domain in full (rest from reference TRBV9 and TRBJ1-6): DSGVTQTPKHLITATGQRVTLRCSPRSGDLSVYWYQQSLDQGLQFLIQYYNGEERAKGNILERFSAQQFPDLHSELNLSSLELGDSALYFCASSVEGTGQGSPLHFGNGTRLTVT.